The clone carrying this T cell receptor beta chain was counted a few times. V dropped 5 bases and J dropped 3; count of bases not matched to a gene: 6. Per germline, CDR1 SGHAT and CDR2 FQNNGV. CDR3 length: 15 residues. Time point noted: after neoadjuvant nivolumab, at surgical resection. Patients had HPV-negative, locally advanced oral cavity squamous cell carcinoma. Tumor libraries mostly used about 4.5 ug genomic DNA, two replicates each. Using immunoSEQ multiplex PCR, the repertoire was profiled, and TCRdb retains in-frame clones only, with some absent. The repertoire holds tens of thousands of clones, with 35% to 45% as singletons. The data originate from a study of neoadjuvant anti-PD-1 for oral cavity cancer. About the research overall: Non-progressing patients received a fourth nivolumab dose near day 43, then surgery on days 50-56.

This receptor was obtained from a person between 35 and 79 years old with oral cavity squamous cell carcinoma. This specimen was tumor tissue, taken after nivolumab (anti-PD-1) treatment. The chain is built from TRBV11-2 and TRBJ1-4, with 7 bases that match TRBD1. As DNA, the CDR3 is TGTGCCAGCAGCGTTTCCGGGACAGCTAATGAAAAACTGTTTTTT. Translating gives CASSVSGTANEKLFF.